The 19 T cell receptor beta chains reported below all come from one sample, sequenced in a study of cytomegalovirus exposure and HLA in healthy donors. Both 60 Vbeta primers and 13 Jbeta primers went into the PCR. The table came from immunoSEQ multiplex PCR; TCRdb's copy has only in-frame clones and leaves some out. The sample yields about 160,000 clones, 80% to 90% seen once. Sequenced material: PBMCs. The source of these receptors is a woman in her forties or fifties in good health and CMV-seronegative.

This sequence joins TRBV7-6 and TRBJ2-1; D is possibly TRBD1 (6 bases). V lost 1 base and J lost 4, with 11 bases in between. Per the germline V gene, CDR1 is SGHVS and CDR2 is FNYEAQ. This CDR3 spans 15 amino acids. CDR3 sequence (DNA): TGTGCCAGCAGCTTAGAACAGGGATCTTACAATGAGCAGTTCTTC. Translating it yields CASSLEQGSYNEQFF.

The genes are TRBV5-1 and TRBJ2-7; 13 bases fit TRBD2. CDR3 size: 21 residues. J lost 2 bases, V lost 0 bases, and 17 bases had no gene match. Germline CDR1 and CDR2: SGHRS and YFSETQ. The CDR3 nucleotides read TGCGCCAGCAGCTTGGGACCGGGGACCGGGACTAGCGGGACCTACCCCTACGAGCAGTACTTC. Protein sequence: CASSLGPGTGTSGTYPYEQYF.

V and J are TRBV18 and TRBJ1-1; no definite D call. The germline V gene encodes CDR1 KGHSH and CDR2 LQKENI. CDR3 length: 15 amino acids. With 2 bases removed from V and 4 bases from J, the gap between germline ends came to 14 bases. In nucleotides, the CDR3 is TGTGCCAGCTCACCAGATCTCAGAACCTTCACTGAAGCTTTCTTT. Its protein is CASSPDLRTFTEAFF.

V and J are TRBV11-2 and TRBJ2-3; D is perhaps TRBD1 (5 bases). V was pared by 4 bases and J by 6 bases, with 8 bases between. The CDR3 consists of 12 residues. Looked up from germline, CDR1 is SGHAT and CDR2 is FQNNGV. CDR3 sequence reads: CASSSTGDTQYF. The CDR3 DNA reads TGTGCCAGCAGCTCTACAGGTGATACGCAGTATTTT.

V and J are TRBV7-2 and TRBJ2-7, with D maybe TRBD2 (5 bases). Germline V CDR1 and CDR2: SGHTA, FQGNSA. CDR3 length: 13 residues. The ends were cut back, 3 bases at V and 6 bases at J, with 12 bases in the middle. In nucleotides, the CDR3 is TGTGCCAGCAGCTTTGGGCGTGGAGGCGAGCAGTACTTC. Protein product: CASSFGRGGEQYF.

The rearrangement links TRBV30 to TRBJ2-7, with TRBD2 matching over 8 bases. The ends lost 2 bases at V and 7 bases at J; junction bases unmatched: 10. Germline lookup yields CDR1 GTSNPN and CDR2 SVGIG (reference sequence). This CDR3 has 14 amino acids. CDR3 residues: CAWSPGPSGLEQYF. Written as DNA, the CDR3 is TGTGCCTGGAGTCCAGGGCCTAGCGGGCTAGAGCAGTACTTC.

The V and J genes are TRBV10-3 and TRBJ1-1, with 8 bases aligning to TRBD1. CDR1 is ENHRY and CDR2 is SYGVKD in the germline V gene. V shed 4 bases, J shed 1 base, and the junction held 5 bases outside the gene matches. This CDR3 contains 15 residues. In nucleotides, the CDR3 is TGTGCCATCAGTGGCCAGGGGGCAACGAACACTGAAGCTTTCTTT. This encodes CAISGQGATNTEAFF.

The rearrangement joins TRBV11-2 to TRBJ2-3, with TRBD2 as a possible D gene (7 bases). The CDR3 is made up of 14 amino acids. CDR1 and CDR2 from the germline V gene are SGHAT and FQNNGV. V shed 6 bases and J shed 2 bases, with 12 bases lying between them. The CDR3 loop is CASRAAGATDTQYF. Here the CDR3 DNA reads TGTGCCAGCAGGGCGGCGGGGGCCACAGATACGCAGTATTTT.

With regard to this clone: At one boundary the junction diverges from the germline segment, which might be a read error. The chain uses TRBV7-9 and TRBJ1-1; D is unresolved. The CDR3 extends over 13 amino acids. Germline V gene lookup returns CDR1 SEHNR and CDR2 FQNEAQ (reference sequence). As DNA, the CDR3 is TGTTCCAGCAGCTTCAGCGATAACACTGAAGCTTTCTTT. Translated, it gives CSSSFSDNTEAFF. The variable domain in full, completed from reference TRBV7-9 and TRBJ1-1, reads DTGVSQNPRHKITKRGQNVTFRCDPISEHNRLYWYRQTLGQGPEFLTYFQNEAQLEKSRLLSDRFSAERPKGSFSTLEIQRTEQGDSAMYLCSSSFSDNTEAFFGQGTRLTVV.

V and J are TRBV10-3 and TRBJ2-5; D is uncertain. The germline gives CDR1 ENHRY, CDR2 SYGVKD. The length of the CDR3 is 11 residues. V lost 8 bases and J 5 bases, leaving 9 bases between the germline ends. Here the CDR3 DNA reads TGTGCCATCGCAATAGAGGAGACCCAGTACTTC. Protein sequence: CAIAIEETQYF.

This chain uses TRBV11-3 with TRBJ1-6; D call uncertain. Germline CDR1 and CDR2: SGHNT and YENEEA. The V gene lost 1 base and the J gene lost 7 bases, with 23 bases spanning the gap. The CDR3 loop spans 19 amino acids. The CDR3 sequence: CASSLARREEGTHNSPLHF. As DNA, the CDR3 is TGTGCCAGCAGCTTAGCCCGGAGGGAAGAGGGAACCCACAATTCACCCCTCCACTTT.

The V and J genes are TRBV5-5 and TRBJ2-1; 9 bases agree with TRBD2. The CDR3 is made up of 15 amino acids. The V gene's germline CDR1 is SGHKS and CDR2 YYEKEE (reference sequence). Losses at the gene ends were 3 bases for V and 6 bases for J; bases not matched to a gene: 7. The CDR3 sequence: CASSSSLREGNEQFF. Here the CDR3 DNA reads TGTGCCAGCAGCTCGTCTTTGCGGGAGGGCAATGAGCAGTTCTTC.

This clone was detected only a few times. Distinct nucleotide sequences in the sample also encode this CDR3. V is TRBV11-3 and J is TRBJ2-3; D remains unclear. This CDR3 comprises 12 residues. The ends were cut back, 5 bases at V and 4 bases at J, with 7 bases in the middle. Germline V gives CDR1 SGHNT, CDR2 YENEEA. CDR3 in amino acids: CASSLRADTQYF. As DNA, the CDR3 is TGTGCCAGCAGCCTACGAGCAGATACGCAGTATTTT.

This clone was seen just once. The J gene is TRBJ1-5, the V gene TRBV5-1, with D possibly being TRBD1 (6 bases). This CDR3 contains 15 residues. V was shortened by 0 bases and J by 3 bases, with 10 bases between the two germline ends. Germline CDR1 is SGHRS and CDR2 is YFSETQ. CDR3 residues: CASSLEGVVNQPQHF. The DNA of the CDR3 is TGCGCCAGCAGCTTGGAGGGGGTCGTCAATCAGCCCCAGCATTTT.

The chain uses TRBV5-1 and TRBJ1-3; 10 positions match TRBD1. With 1 base clipped from V and 4 bases from J, the junction kept 23 bases outside the gene matches. CDR3 length: 22 residues. Germline V gives CDR1 SGHRS, CDR2 YFSETQ. CDR3 coding DNA: TGCGCCAGCAGCTTGCTTTTTCAGACAGGGGGCCAATTCGGTGGTATAGGAAACACCATATATTTT. Residues: CASSLLFQTGGQFGGIGNTIYF.

The chain uses TRBV9 and TRBJ2-7; TRBD2 is a possible D gene (5 bases). Germline V gene sequence: CDR1 SGDLS, CDR2 YYNGEE. Between the trimmed V and J ends, which lost 2 bases and 6 bases, there was a span of 15 bases. The CDR3 runs 14 residues. This CDR3 is CASSVDSRALEQYF. CDR3 coding DNA: TGTGCCAGCAGCGTGGACTCCCGGGCGCTCGAGCAGTACTTC.

The chain couples TRBV7-2 to TRBJ1-3, with 7 bases matching TRBD1. Germline CDR1 is SGHTA and CDR2 is FQGNSA. The CDR3 is 15 amino acids. The V and J ends lost 5 bases and 4 bases, in that order; junction bases with no gene match: 8. DNA of the CDR3: TGTGCCAGCAGCCCTAGCCCGGGACAGGGAAACACCATATATTTT. It specifies CASSPSPGQGNTIYF.

The rearrangement uses TRBV7-9 and TRBJ1-6; 7 positions match TRBD1. The CDR3 has 16 residues. Trimming cost V 5 bases and J 6 bases; bases outside gene matches: 10. Germline values: CDR1 SEHNR, CDR2 FQNEAQ (reference sequence). The CDR3 loop reads CASSPDRAYRNSPLHF. CDR3 coding DNA: TGTGCCAGCAGCCCCGACAGGGCGTACCGTAATTCACCCCTCCACTTT.

CDR3 residues: CASGRGGTGNTEAFF. DNA for the CDR3: TGTGCCAGCGGCCGGGGAGGGACGGGGAACACTGAAGCTTTCTTT. This rearrangement joins TRBV7-2 to TRBJ1-1, with TRBD1 as a possible D gene (5 bases). CDR1 and CDR2 (germline): SGHTA, FQGNSA. The germline V and J ends were trimmed by 8 bases and 1 base, with 17 bases remaining between them. CDR3 length: 15 amino acids.